The source of this T cell receptor (beta chain) is a study of blood T cell repertoires in COVID-19. This clone was seen only once. CDR1 and CDR2 from the germline V gene are SGDLS and YYNGEE. CDR3 length: 16 amino acids. V lost 0 bases to trimming and J lost 4 bases; unmatched junction nucleotides: 4. Libraries were prepared by immunoSEQ multiplex PCR; TCRdb keeps only in-frame clonotypes and omits some of them. Of roughly 200,000 clones in the sample, 70% to 90% are singletons; the top ten hold 3.5% to 4%. This chain uses TRBV9 with TRBJ2-1, with 10 bases aligning to TRBD2. Sample: PBMCs or T cells enriched from blood (not recorded which). This TCR came from a woman aged 40-49 years with acute COVID-19. CDR3 amino acids: CASSVGPSGRYNEQFF. In DNA form, the CDR3 reads TGTGCCAGCAGCGTAGGTCCTAGCGGGAGATACAATGAGCAGTTCTTC.